One sample yielded the 14 T cell receptor beta chains listed below, sequenced in a study of beta chain features in type 1 diabetes. Expressed TCRB transcripts got sequenced, as all isolated RNA was reverse transcribed. The repertoire was sequenced with immunoSEQ multiplex PCR; TCRdb's copy has only in-frame clones and lacks some. This sample carries around 160,000 clones, approximately 62% of them seen once, and the ten largest clones take approximately 0.09%. Study findings and constraints: Shorter TCRB CDR3s, moderately but significantly so, marked every one of the four CD4+ subsets in Type 1 diabetes patients.

These receptors are not linked to any known antigen. Sequencing input: naive CD4+ T cells from blood. Receptors originate from a man aged 25-45 years with type 1 diabetes.

J is TRBJ1-1 and V is TRBV27, with 10 positions matching TRBD1. The V segment lost 5 bases and the J segment 1 base; nucleotides outside the gene matches: 13. CDR1 MNHEY and CDR2 SMNVEV come from the germline V gene (reference sequence). The CDR3 has 18 residues. The CDR3: CASSASPGTGVTNTEAFF. The CDR3 DNA follows: TGTGCCAGCAGTGCGAGTCCCGGGACAGGGGTCACGAACACTGAAGCTTTCTTT.

The V call is TRBV9, the J call TRBJ2-5; D is perhaps TRBD1 (5 bases). The CDR3 covers 14 residues. The germline CDR1 and CDR2 sequences are SGDLS and YYNGEE. V was pared by 3 bases and J by 7 bases, with 16 bases between. CDR3 bases: TGTGCCAGCAGCGCAACGGACAACCCGGGGACCCAGTACTTC. Translation gives CASSATDNPGTQYF.

This chain connects TRBV4-3 to TRBJ2-3, with unresolved D. The CDR3 runs to 15 residues. V was clipped by 0 bases and J by 2 bases, with 9 bases between them. Per germline, CDR1 LGHNA and CDR2 YSLEER. The CDR3 region is CASSQDVLITDTQYF. The CDR3 bases are TGCGCCAGCAGCCAAGATGTACTGATCACAGATACGCAGTATTTT.

This chain links TRBV10-3 with TRBJ2-1; D is unclear. Germline V gene sequence: CDR1 ENHRY, CDR2 SYGVKD. Trimming stripped 0 bases from V and 6 bases from J, with 3 bases between. This CDR3 comprises 12 residues. DNA of the CDR3: TGTGCCATCAGTGAGTCCAGCAATGAGCAGTTCTTC. Translated: CAISESSNEQFF.

This clone came up a few times. The chain combines TRBV7-2 with TRBJ2-5; D is unclear. V was pared by 4 bases and J by 5 bases, with 11 bases between. The CDR3 is 13 residues long. Germline V gene lookup returns CDR1 SGHTA and CDR2 FQGNSA. In DNA, the CDR3 is TGTGCCAGCAGCTCTATGGCACCGGAGACCCAGTACTTC. Its protein is CASSSMAPETQYF.

The chain carries TRBV29-1 and TRBJ1-1; 8 positions agree with TRBD1. Per germline, CDR1 SQVTM and CDR2 ANQGSEA. Losses at the gene ends were 8 bases for V and 5 bases for J; bases not matched to a gene: 7. The CDR3 spans 12 residues. The chain's CDR3 is CSLGQGGTEAFF. CDR3 nucleotides: TGCAGCCTTGGACAGGGAGGGACTGAAGCTTTCTTT.

The genes are TRBV29-1 and TRBJ1-5; 9 bases agree with TRBD1. The CDR3 runs 14 residues. CDR1 and CDR2 (germline): SQVTM, ANQGSEA. V was clipped by 6 bases and J by 2 bases; unmatched bases: 5. DNA of the CDR3: TGCAGCGTAGGACAGGGGTCGGGCAATCAGCCCCAGCATTTT. Its translation: CSVGQGSGNQPQHF.

This clone occurred a few times. This chain links TRBV30 with TRBJ1-1; unclear D gene. V was pared by 3 bases and J by 3 bases, with 14 bases between. The germline V gene has CDR1 GTSNPN and CDR2 SVGIG (reference sequence). This CDR3 region has 14 residues. The CDR3 coding sequence is TGTGCCTGGAGCGAGACATCGTCGGACACTGAAGCTTTCTTT. Translated: CAWSETSSDTEAFF.

The chain couples TRBV7-9 to TRBJ1-5; D unclear. This CDR3 has 12 amino acids. Germline V gene data show CDR1 as SEHNR and CDR2 as FQNEAQ (reference sequence). The V gene lost 1 base and the J gene lost 5 bases, with 3 bases spanning the gap. The CDR3 bases are TGTGCCAGCAGCTTAGGAGATCAGCCCCAGCATTTT. Encoded protein: CASSLGDQPQHF. The full variable domain, in which reference TRBV7-9 and TRBJ1-5 provide the parts outside the CDR3, is DTGVSQNPRHKITKRGQNVTFRCDPISEHNRLYWYRQTLGQGPEFLTYFQNEAQLEKSRLLSDRFSAERPKGSFSTLEIQRTEQGDSAMYLCASSLGDQPQHFGDGTRLSIL.

The rearrangement joins TRBV29-1 to TRBJ1-4, with a tentative D call TRBD1 (6 bases). CDR3 length: 13 amino acids. Per the germline V gene, CDR1 is SQVTM and CDR2 is ANQGSEA. Trimming took 3 bases from V and 8 from J, leaving 13 bases between them. This chain's CDR3 is CSVDSQGSEKLFF. The DNA for the CDR3 is TGCAGCGTTGACTCACAGGGAAGCGAAAAACTGTTTTTT.

V is TRBV7-2 and J is TRBJ2-3; a possible D gene is TRBD1 (6 bases). Germline CDR1 SGHTA, CDR2 FQGNSA. Between the trimmed V and J ends, which lost 8 bases and 4 bases, there was a span of 16 bases. This CDR3 has 14 residues. CDR3 amino acids: CASSPDRFADTQYF. CDR3 sequence (DNA): TGTGCCAGCTCACCCGACAGGTTCGCAGATACGCAGTATTTT.

As regards this clone: A read error may produce the germline difference seen at one junction end. This sequence joins TRBV20-1 and TRBJ1-2, with D maybe TRBD1 (5 bases). The CDR3 is 10 residues long. Germline V CDR1 and CDR2: DFQATT, SNEGSKA (reference sequence). The CDR3 DNA sequence: TGCAGTGCTAGAGATACGCAGGGCCATTTC. Amino acid sequence: CSARDTQGHF.

The rearrangement links TRBV27 to TRBJ2-7; perhaps TRBD1 as D (6 bases). Germline V gene data show CDR1 as MNHEY and CDR2 as SMNVEV (reference sequence). V was clipped by 5 bases and J by 4 bases, with 15 bases between them. This CDR3 has 14 amino acids. The CDR3 DNA reads TGTGCCAGCAGTACCCTCGGACAGCGGTACGAGCAGTACTTC. Encoded protein: CASSTLGQRYEQYF.

V usage is TRBV5-1 and J usage is TRBJ1-2; D gene unclear. V lost 4 bases, J lost 2 bases, and 12 bases lay in between. CDR3 length: 14 amino acids. In germline, CDR1 is SGHRS, CDR2 YFSETQ. CDR3 coding DNA: TGCGCCAGCAGCAAGGACGATGGGAACTATGGCTACACCTTC. Its translation: CASSKDDGNYGYTF.